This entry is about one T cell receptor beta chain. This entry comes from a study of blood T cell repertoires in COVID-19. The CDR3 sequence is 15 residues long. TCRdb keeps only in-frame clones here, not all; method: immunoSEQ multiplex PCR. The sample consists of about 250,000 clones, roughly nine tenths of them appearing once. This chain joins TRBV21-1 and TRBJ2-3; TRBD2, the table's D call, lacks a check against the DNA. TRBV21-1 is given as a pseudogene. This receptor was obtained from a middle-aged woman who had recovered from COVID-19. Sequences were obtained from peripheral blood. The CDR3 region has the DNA TGTGCCAGCAGCAATTCTTCGGTTATAGCAGATACGCAGTATTTT. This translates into CASSNSSVIADTQYF.